What follows describes a single TCR beta chain. Its target is not known. With around 520 ng total RNA as template and a constant-region primer, TCR beta cDNA was made. TCR beta libraries came from three nested multiplex PCR rounds using slightly modified ARM-PCR. Amplification in the first two PCR rounds was performed using TRBV1-TRBV30 forward primers and a C-beta reverse primer for around 10 cycles each. TCRdb independently ran MiXCR on the multiplex PCR reads; one entry per CDR3 protein. The repertoire consists of about 110,000 distinct CDR3 sequences, with 80% to 85% occurring once and the leading ten covering about 20%. The sample belongs to a study of tumor-infiltrating lymphocytes in primary liver carcinoma. General study points: Merely about 8-24% of top clones occurred in all five tumor regions. Blood had a significantly lower top-250-clone fraction than tumors did (p = 0.039).

The CDR3 is 13 amino acids. The V and J ends lost 4 bases and 11 bases respectively, with 17 bases between them. Co-extracted RNA and DNA came from around 18-30 mg of unsorted bulk tissue. Patients underwent resection of primary liver carcinoma. There were over 80% viable tumor cells in every single sample of tumor. The TCR originated in a man in his forties with primary liver carcinoma and hepatitis B virus infection. The sequenced material came from liver tumor tissue from sampling region 3. Documented subset: tumor region T3, left-lateral pole. The chain combines TRBV12-3 or TRBV12-4 with TRBJ2-5; D not resolved. The CDR3 region is CASSSGRLVTQYF. The CDR3 nucleotides read TGTGCCAGCAGTTCAGGCAGGTTGGTGACGCAGTACTTC.